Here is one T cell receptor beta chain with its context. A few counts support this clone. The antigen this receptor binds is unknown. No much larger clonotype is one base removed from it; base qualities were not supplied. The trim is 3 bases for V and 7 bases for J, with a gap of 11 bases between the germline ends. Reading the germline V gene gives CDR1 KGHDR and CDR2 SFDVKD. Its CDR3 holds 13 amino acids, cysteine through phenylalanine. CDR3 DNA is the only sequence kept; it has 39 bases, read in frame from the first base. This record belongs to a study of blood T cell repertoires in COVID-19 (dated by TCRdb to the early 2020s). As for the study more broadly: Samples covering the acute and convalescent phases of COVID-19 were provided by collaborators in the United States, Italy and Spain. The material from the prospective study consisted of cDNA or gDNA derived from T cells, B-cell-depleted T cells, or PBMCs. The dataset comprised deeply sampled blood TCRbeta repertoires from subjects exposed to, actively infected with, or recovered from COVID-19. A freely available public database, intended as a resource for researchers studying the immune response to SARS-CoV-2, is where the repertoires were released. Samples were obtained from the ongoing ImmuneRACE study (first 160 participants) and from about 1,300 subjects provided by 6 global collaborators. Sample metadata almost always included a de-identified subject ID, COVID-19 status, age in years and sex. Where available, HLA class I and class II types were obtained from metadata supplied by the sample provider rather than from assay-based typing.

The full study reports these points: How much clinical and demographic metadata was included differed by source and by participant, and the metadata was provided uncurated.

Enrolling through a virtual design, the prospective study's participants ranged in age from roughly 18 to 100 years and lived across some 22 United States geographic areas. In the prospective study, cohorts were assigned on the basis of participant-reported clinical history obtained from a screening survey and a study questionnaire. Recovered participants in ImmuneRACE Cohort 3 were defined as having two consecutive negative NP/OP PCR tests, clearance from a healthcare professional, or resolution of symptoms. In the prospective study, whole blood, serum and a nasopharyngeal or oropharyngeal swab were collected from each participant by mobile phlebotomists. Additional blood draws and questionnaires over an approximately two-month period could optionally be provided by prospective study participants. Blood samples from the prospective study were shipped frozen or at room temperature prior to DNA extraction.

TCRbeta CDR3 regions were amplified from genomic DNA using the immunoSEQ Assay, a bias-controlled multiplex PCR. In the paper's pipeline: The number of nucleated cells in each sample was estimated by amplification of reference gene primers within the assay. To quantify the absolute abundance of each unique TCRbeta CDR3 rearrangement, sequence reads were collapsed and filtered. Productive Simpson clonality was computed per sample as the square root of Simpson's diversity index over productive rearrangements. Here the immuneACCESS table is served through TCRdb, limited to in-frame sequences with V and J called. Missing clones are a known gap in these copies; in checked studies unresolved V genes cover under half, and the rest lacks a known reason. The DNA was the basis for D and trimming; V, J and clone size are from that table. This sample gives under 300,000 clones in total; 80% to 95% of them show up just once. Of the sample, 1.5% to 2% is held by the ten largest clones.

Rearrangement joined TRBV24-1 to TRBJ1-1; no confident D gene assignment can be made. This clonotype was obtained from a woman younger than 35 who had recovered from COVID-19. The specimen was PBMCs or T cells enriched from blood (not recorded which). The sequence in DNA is TGTGCCACCAGTGATCCAGTCTACAGTGAAGCTTTCTTT. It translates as CATSDPVYSEAFF.